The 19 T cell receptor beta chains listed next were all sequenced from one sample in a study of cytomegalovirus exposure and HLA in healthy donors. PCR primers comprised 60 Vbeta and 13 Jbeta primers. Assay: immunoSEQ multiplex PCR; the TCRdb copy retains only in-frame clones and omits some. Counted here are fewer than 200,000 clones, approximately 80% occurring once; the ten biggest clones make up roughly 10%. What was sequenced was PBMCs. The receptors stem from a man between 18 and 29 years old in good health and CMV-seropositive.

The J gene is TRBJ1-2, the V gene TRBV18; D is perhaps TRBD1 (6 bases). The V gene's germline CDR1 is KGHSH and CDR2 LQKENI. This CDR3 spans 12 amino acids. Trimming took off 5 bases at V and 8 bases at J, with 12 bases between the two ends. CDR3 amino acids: CASSSDREGYTF. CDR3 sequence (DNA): TGTGCCAGCTCATCGGACAGAGAGGGCTACACCTTC.

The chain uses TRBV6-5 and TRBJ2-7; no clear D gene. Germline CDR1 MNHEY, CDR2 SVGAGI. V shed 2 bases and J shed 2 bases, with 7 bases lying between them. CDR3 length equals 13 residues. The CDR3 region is CASSYTGTYEQYF. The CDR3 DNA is TGTGCCAGCAGTTACACGGGTACCTACGAGCAGTACTTC.

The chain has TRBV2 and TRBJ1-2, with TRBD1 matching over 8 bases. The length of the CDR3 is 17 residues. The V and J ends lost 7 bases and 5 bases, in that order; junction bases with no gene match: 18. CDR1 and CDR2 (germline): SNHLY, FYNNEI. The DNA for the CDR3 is TGTGCCAGCATCGTCCCGGGACAGGTCTCCAGGGGGTATGGCTACACCTTC. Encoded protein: CASIVPGQVSRGYGYTF.

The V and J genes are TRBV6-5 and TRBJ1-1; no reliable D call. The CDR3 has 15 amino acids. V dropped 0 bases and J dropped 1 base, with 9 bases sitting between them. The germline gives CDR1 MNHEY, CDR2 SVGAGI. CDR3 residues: CASSYSGSPNTEAFF. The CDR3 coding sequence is TGTGCCAGCAGTTACTCAGGGAGTCCGAACACTGAAGCTTTCTTT.

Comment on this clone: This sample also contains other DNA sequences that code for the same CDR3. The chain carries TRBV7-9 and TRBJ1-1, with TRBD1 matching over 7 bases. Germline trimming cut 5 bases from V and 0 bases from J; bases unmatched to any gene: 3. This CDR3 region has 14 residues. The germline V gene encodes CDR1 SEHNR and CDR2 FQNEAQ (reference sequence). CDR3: CASSLTGVNTEAFF. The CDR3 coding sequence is TGTGCCAGCAGCCTTACAGGGGTGAACACTGAAGCTTTCTTT.

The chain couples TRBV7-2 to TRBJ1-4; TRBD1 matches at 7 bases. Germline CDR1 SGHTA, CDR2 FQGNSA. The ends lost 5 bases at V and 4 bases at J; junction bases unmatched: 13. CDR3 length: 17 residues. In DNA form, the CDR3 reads TGTGCCAGCAGCCGGAACCAGGGGCAGGGGGGTAATGAAAAACTGTTTTTT. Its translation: CASSRNQGQGGNEKLFF.

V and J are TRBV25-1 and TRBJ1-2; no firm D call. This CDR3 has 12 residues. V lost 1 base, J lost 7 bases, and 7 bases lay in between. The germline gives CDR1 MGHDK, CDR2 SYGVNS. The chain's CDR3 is CASSESGSGYTF. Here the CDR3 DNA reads TGTGCCAGCAGTGAATCGGGTTCTGGCTACACCTTC.

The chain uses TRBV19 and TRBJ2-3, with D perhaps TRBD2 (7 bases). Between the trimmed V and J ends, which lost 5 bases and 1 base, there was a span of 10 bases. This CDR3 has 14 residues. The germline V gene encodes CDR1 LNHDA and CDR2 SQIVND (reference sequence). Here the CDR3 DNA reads TGTGCCAGTAGTCGGGGGGCAGGCACAGATACGCAGTATTTT. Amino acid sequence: CASSRGAGTDTQYF.

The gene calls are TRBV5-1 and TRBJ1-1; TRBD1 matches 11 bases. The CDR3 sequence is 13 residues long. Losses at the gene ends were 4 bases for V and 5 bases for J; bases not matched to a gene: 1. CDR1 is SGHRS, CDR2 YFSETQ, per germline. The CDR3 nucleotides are TGCGCCAGCAGCCGGGACAGGGGGACTGAAGCTTTCTTT. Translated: CASSRDRGTEAFF.

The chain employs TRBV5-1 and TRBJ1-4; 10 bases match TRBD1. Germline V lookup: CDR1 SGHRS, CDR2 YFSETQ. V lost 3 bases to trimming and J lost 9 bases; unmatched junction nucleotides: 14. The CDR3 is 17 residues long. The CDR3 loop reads CASSSGTGDIWAQKLFF. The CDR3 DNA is TGCGCCAGCAGCTCCGGGACAGGGGATATTTGGGCACAAAAACTGTTTTTT.

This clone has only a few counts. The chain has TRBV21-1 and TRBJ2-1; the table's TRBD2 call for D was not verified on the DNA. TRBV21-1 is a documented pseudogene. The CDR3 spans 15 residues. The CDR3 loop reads CASQPAGAGYNEQFF. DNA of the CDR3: TGTGCCAGCCAACCCGCGGGGGCCGGCTACAATGAGCAGTTCTTC.

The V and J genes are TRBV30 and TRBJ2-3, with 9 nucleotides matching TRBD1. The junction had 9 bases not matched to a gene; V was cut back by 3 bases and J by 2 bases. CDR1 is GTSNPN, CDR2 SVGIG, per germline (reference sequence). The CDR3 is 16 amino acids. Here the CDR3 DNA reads TGTGCCTGGAGGGGGAAACAGGGGGCCAACACAGATACGCAGTATTTT. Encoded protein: CAWRGKQGANTDTQYF.

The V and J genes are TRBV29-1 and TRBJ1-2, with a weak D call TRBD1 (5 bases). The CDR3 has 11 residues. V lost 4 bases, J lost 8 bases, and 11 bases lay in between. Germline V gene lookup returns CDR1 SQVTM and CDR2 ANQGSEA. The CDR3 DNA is TGCAGCGTTGGGGCAGGGTTCGGCTACACCTTC. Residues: CSVGAGFGYTF.

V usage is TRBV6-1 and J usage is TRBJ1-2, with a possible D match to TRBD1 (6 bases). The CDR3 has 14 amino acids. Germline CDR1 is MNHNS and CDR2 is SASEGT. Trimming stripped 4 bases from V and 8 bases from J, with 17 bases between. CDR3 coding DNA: TGTGCCAGCAGTGGTGGGGGGAGGGGGAAAGGCTACACCTTC. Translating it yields CASSGGGRGKGYTF.

CDR3 nucleotide sequence: TGTGCCAGCAGTCCCCCACATACAGGGGATGGCTACACCTTC. Its translation: CASSPPHTGDGYTF. The chain combines TRBV6-1 with TRBJ1-2; 7 nucleotides agree with TRBD1. Germline V gene sequence: CDR1 MNHNS, CDR2 SASEGT. The J segment lost 6 bases and the V segment lost 5 bases, leaving 9 bases of the junction unmatched. There are 14 residues in the CDR3.

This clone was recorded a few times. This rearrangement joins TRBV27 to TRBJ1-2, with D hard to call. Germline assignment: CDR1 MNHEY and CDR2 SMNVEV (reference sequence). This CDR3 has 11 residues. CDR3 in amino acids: CAVGGNYGYTF. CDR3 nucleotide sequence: TGTGCAGTCGGCGGGAACTATGGCTACACCTTC.

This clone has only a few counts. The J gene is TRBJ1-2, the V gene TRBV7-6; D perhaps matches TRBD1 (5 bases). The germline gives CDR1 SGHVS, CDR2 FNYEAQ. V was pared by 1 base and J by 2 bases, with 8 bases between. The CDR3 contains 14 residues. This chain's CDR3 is CASSLDAGNYGYTF. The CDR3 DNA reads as TGTGCCAGCAGCTTAGATGCAGGGAACTATGGCTACACCTTC.

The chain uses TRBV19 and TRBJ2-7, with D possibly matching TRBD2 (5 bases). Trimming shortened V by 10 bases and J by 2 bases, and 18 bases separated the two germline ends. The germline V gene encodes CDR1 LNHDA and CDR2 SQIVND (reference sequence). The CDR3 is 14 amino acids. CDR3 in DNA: TGTGCCACACGGATGGGAAGCGGCACCTACGAGCAGTACTTC. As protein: CATRMGSGTYEQYF. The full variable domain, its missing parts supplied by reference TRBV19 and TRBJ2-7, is DGGITQSPKYLFRKEGQNVTLSCEQNLNHDAMYWYRQDPGQGLRLIYYSQIVNDFQKGDIAEGYSVSREKKESFPLTVTSAQKNPTAFYLCATRMGSGTYEQYFGPGTRLTVT.

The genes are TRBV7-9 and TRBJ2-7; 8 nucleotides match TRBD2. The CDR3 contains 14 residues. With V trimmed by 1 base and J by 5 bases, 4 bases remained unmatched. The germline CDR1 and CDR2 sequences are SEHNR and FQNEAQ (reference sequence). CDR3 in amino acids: CASSLGGGRHEQYF. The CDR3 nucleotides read TGTGCCAGCAGCTTAGGCGGGGGGCGACACGAGCAGTACTTC.